This record looks at one T cell receptor beta chain sequence and its context. In the PCR, 60 Vbeta and 13 Jbeta primers were used. TCRdb's copy holds only in-frame clones and misses some; the assay was immunoSEQ multiplex PCR. The sample contains some 96,000 clones, about 80% of which appear only once. The sample comes from a study of cytomegalovirus exposure and HLA in healthy donors. The sequence was obtained from a man aged 40-49 years in good health and CMV-seropositive. Sample: PBMCs.

This CDR3 reads CASSEAGRAFSPLHF. CDR3 in DNA: TGTGCCAGCAGTGAAGCAGGGCGGGCATTTTCACCCCTCCACTTT. The chain recombines TRBV2 with TRBJ1-6; D ambiguous. Germline values: CDR1 SNHLY, CDR2 FYNNEI. There are 15 residues in the CDR3. V was trimmed by 0 bases and J by 9 bases, leaving 12 bases between them.